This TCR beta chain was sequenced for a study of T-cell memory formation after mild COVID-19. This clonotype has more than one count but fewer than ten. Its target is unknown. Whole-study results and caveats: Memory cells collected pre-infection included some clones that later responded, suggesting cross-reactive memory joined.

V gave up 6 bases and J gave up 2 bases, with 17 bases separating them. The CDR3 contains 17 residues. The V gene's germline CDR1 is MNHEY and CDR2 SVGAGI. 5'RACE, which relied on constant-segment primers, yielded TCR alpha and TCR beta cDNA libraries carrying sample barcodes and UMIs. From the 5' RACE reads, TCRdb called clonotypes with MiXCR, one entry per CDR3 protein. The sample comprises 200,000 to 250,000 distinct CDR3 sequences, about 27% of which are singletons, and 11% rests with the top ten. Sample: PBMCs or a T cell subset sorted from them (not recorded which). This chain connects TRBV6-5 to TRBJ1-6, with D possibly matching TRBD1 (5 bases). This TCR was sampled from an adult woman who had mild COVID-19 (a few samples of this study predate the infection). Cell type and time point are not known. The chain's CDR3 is CASSRSKGVAYNSPLHF. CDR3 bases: TGTGCCAGCAGCCGGAGCAAAGGGGTGGCCTATAATTCACCCCTCCACTTT.